One TCR beta chain is described in this entry. Its antigen is unidentified. The data stem from a study of CD8+ T cells in alopecia areata. Study-wide context: Treated patients received severity scores based on the percentage of scalp area affected.

General study findings and limits: Scalp samples also yield sequences of resident alphabeta T cells from normal skin. Among the top 100, expanded CD8+ clones, as well as scalp clonality, were significantly decreased by tofacitinib.

The sequencing template was cDNA reverse transcribed from extracted RNA. Using immunoSEQ multiplex PCR, the repertoire was profiled, and TCRdb retains in-frame clones only, with some absent. The sample lists 150,000 to 200,000 clones, around half occurring once. Treatment here: oral pan-JAK inhibitor, 5-10 mg twice daily. In germline, CDR1 is SGDLS, CDR2 YYNGEE. The CDR3 consists of 14 residues. The V end was cut by 3 bases, the J end by 6 bases, with 15 bases between. The sequence derives from a human donor with alopecia areata. Source: CD8+ T cells sorted from blood, taken at week 24, from a patient treated with tofacitinib. The chain carries TRBV9 and TRBJ1-2, with D unresolved. The CDR3 loop reads CASSGAAQQHGYTF. Written as DNA, the CDR3 is TGTGCCAGCAGCGGTGCGGCACAGCAACATGGCTACACCTTC.